Sequencing of this TCR beta chain was carried out in a study of quantifying T cell responses using KT2 cells. Study-wide background: TCR alpha and beta constant-region primers primed reverse transcription of RNA. Findings of the study overall: At about one KT2 cell per 100,000 PBMC, KT2 sequences were still detected.

This clonotype showed up many times. As yet, its antigen is unknown. Each cDNA got a UMI-containing oligo ligated at its 3' end. The first PCR ran 3 to 5 cycles with an equimolar RC1.1 and RC1.2 beta primer mix. TCRdb re-called the UMI-ligation and nested PCR reads with MiXCR, one entry per CDR3 protein. The sample lists tens of thousands of distinct CDR3 sequences, 7.3% occurring once. KT2, a clone with a known TCR, was spiked into unfractionated PBMC. Different KT2-to-PBMC ratios were created with a constant PBMC count. The clonotype comes from a human donor. The sequenced sample consisted of PBMCs spiked with cells of the T cell clone KT2.

The CDR3 loop is CASNGGTATGELFF. The CDR3 nucleotides read TGTGCCAGCAACGGCGGGACAGCCACCGGGGAGCTGTTTTTT. The chain recombines TRBV28 with TRBJ2-2; D is perhaps TRBD1 (7 bases). Germline V gene lookup returns CDR1 MDHEN and CDR2 SYDVKM. The CDR3 runs to 14 residues. Trimming left V 7 bases short and J 4 bases short, with 13 bases between. The variable domain in full, completed from reference TRBV28 and TRBJ2-2, reads DVKVTQSSRYLVKRTGEKVFLECVQDMDHENMFWYRQDPGLGLRLIYFSYDVKMKEKGDIPEGYSVSREKKERFSLILESASTNQTSMYLCASNGGTATGELFFGEGSRLTVL.